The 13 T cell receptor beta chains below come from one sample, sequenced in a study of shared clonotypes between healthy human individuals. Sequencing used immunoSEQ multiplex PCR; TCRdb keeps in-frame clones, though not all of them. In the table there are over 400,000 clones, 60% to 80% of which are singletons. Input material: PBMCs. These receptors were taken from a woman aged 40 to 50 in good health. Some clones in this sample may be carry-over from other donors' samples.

CDR3 loop: CSVLADTDTQYF. Here the CDR3 DNA reads TGCAGCGTTCTGGCGGACACAGATACGCAGTATTTT. The genes are TRBV29-1 and TRBJ2-3; D remains unclear. V was pared by 5 bases and J by 2 bases, with 8 bases between. The CDR3 covers 12 residues. Germline V gene lookup returns CDR1 SQVTM and CDR2 ANQGSEA.

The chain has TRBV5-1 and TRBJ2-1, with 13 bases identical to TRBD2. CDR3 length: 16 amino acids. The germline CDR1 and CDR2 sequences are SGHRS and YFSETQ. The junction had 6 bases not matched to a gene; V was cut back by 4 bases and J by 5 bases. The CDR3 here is CASSLRTSGSHNEQFF. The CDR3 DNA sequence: TGCGCCAGCAGCCTTCGGACTAGCGGGAGCCACAATGAGCAGTTCTTC.

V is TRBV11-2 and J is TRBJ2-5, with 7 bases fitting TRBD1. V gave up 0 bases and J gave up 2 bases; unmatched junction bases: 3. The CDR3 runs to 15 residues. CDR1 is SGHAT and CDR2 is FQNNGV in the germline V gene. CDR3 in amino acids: CASSLETGQQETQYF. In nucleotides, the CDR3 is TGTGCCAGCAGCTTAGAGACGGGACAGCAAGAGACCCAGTACTTC.

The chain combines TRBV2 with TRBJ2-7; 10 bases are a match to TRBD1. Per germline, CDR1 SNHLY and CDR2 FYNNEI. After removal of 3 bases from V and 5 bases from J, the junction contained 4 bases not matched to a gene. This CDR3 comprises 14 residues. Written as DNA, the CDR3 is TGTGCCAGCAGTGACCGAGACAGGGGGCACGAGCAGTACTTC. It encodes CASSDRDRGHEQYF.

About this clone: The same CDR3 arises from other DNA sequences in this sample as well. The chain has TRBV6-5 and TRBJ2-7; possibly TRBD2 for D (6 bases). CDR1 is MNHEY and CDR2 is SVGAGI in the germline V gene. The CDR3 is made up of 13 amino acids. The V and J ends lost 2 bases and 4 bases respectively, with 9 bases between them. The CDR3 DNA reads TGTGCCAGCAGTTACAGGAGGGATTACGAGCAGTACTTC. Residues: CASSYRRDYEQYF.

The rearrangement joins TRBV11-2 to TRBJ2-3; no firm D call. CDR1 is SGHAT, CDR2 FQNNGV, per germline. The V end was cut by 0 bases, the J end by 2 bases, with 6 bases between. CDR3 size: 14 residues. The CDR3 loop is CASSLDDNTDTQYF. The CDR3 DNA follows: TGTGCCAGCAGCTTAGACGACAACACAGATACGCAGTATTTT. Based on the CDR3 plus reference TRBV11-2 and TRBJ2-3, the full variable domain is EAGVAQSPRYKIIEKRQSVAFWCNPISGHATLYWYQQILGQGPKLLIQFQNNGVVDDSQLPKDRFSAERLKGVDSTLKIQPAKLEDSAVYLCASSLDDNTDTQYFGPGTRLTVL.

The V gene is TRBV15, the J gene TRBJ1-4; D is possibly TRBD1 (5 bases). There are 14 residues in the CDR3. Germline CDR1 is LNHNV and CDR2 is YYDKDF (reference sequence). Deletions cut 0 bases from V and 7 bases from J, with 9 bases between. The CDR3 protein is CATSRDRGVEKLFF. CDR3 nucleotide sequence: TGTGCCACCAGCAGAGATCGGGGGGTTGAAAAACTGTTTTTT. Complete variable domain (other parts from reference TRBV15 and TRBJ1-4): DAMVIQNPRYQVTQFGKPVTLSCSQTLNHNVMYWYQQKSSQAPKLLFHYYDKDFNNEADTPDNFQSRRPNTSFCFLDIRSPGLGDTAMYLCATSRDRGVEKLFFGSGTQLSVL.

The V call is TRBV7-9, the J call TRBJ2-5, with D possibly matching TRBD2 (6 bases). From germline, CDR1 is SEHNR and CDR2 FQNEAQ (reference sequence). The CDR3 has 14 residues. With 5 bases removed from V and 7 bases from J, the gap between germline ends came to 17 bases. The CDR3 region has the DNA TGTGCCAGCAGCCCCCCCCCGGAGGGTGGGACCCAGTACTTC. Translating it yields CASSPPPEGGTQYF.

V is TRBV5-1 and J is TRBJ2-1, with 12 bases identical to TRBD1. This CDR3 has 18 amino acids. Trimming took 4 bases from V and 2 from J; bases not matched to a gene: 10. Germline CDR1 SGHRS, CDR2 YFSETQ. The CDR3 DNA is TGCGCCAGCAGCGTTACCGGGACAGGGGGCTATCCCTACAATGAGCAGTTCTTC. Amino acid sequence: CASSVTGTGGYPYNEQFF.

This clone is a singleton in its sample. The CDR3 region is CASSPDIGQETQYF. CDR3 coding DNA: TGTGCCAGCTCACCCGATATAGGGCAAGAGACCCAGTACTTC. This rearrangement joins TRBV18 to TRBJ2-5; D unclear. Trimming stripped 3 bases from V and 2 bases from J, with 10 bases between. The CDR3 covers 14 residues. Germline values: CDR1 KGHSH, CDR2 LQKENI. The full variable domain, with the rest looked up from reference TRBV18 and TRBJ2-5, is NAGVMQNPRHLVRRRGQEARLRCSPMKGHSHVYWYRQLPEEGLKFMVYLQKENIIDESGMPKERFSAEFPKEGPSILRIQQVVRGDSAAYFCASSPDIGQETQYFGPGTRLLVL.

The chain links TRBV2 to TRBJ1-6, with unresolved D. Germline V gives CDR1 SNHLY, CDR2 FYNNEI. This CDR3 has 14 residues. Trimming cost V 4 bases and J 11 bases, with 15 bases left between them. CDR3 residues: CASSGRDTPTPLHF. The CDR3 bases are TGTGCCAGCAGTGGTCGAGACACACCAACACCCCTCCACTTT.

CDR3 coding DNA: TGTGCCAGCAGCTTCGGGACAGGGAACACCGGGGAGCTGTTTTTT. Protein sequence: CASSFGTGNTGELFF. The chain is built from TRBV5-6 and TRBJ2-2, with 8 positions matching TRBD1. V lost 2 bases to trimming and J lost 1 base; unmatched junction nucleotides: 1. The CDR3 sequence is 15 residues long. Germline V lookup: CDR1 SGHDT, CDR2 YYEEEE.

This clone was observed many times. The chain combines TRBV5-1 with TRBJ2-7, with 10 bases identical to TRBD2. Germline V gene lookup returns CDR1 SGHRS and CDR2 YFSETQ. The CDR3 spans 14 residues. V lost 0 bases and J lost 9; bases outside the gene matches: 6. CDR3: CASSLEPAGGGQYF. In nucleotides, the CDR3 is TGCGCCAGCAGCTTGGAACCAGCGGGAGGGGGGCAGTACTTC.